This entry is about one T cell receptor (beta chain). These data are taken from a study of blood T cell repertoires in COVID-19. Germline V gene lookup returns CDR1 SGHVT and CDR2 SQSDAQ. V lost 3 bases, J lost 3 bases, and 21 bases stayed unmatched. The CDR3 sequence is 20 residues long. Generated by immunoSEQ multiplex PCR, the TCRdb table keeps only in-frame clones and is missing some. This table holds 390,000 or so clones, 75% to 90% found once. The genes are TRBV7-4 and TRBJ1-2; 8 bases map to TRBD1. Specimen: peripheral blood. The source is a woman younger than 45 with active or convalescent COVID-19. In DNA form, the CDR3 reads TGTGCCAGCAGCTTTTCACCGAGACAGGGGCGTAAGAGTATCGACTATGGCTACACCTTC. Protein product: CASSFSPRQGRKSIDYGYTF.